This T cell receptor (beta chain) comes out of a study of T cells in narcolepsy. Whole-study context: Patients with NT1 or NT2 and healthy control donors were enrolled. Study results and limitations: Some memory CD4+ repertoires had no autoreactive clone sequences. Autoreactive clonotypes reportedly recurred in blood of same and different patients, not controls. Same-patient CSF and blood CD4+ T cell clonotypes included HCRT-specific and TRIB2-specific autoreactive ones.

Repertoires were generated with immunoSEQ multiplex PCR, while TCRdb's copy carries only in-frame clones and drops some. In the table there are 25,000 to 35,000 clones, 86% of which are singletons. Comment on this clone: Its antigen is still unknown.

Germline V CDR1 and CDR2: MNHEY, SVGAGI. The CDR3 consists of 14 residues. Trimming removed 8 bases at V and 5 bases at J, with 18 bases between. The TCR sequence derives from a human donor with narcolepsy. V usage is TRBV6-5 and J usage is TRBJ1-2; no clear D. The sequenced sample was CD45RA- memory CD4+ T cells from PBMCs. CDR3 protein: CASGRENEEYGYTF. The CDR3 DNA reads as TGTGCCAGCGGGCGCGAGAATGAAGAATATGGCTACACCTTC.